The entry that follows covers one T cell receptor beta chain sequence. Its specificity is unknown. The sample is drawn from a study of T-cell memory formation after mild COVID-19. Study-wide context: Largely, the TCR clusters proved donor specific. Overall study findings and caveats: The pre-infection memory compartment contained some responding clones, suggesting cross-reactive memory joined. Clones that contracted from day 15 to 85 were balanced CD4/CD8, while later expanders leaned CD4+.

With constant-segment primers, 5'RACE yielded cDNA libraries of TCR alpha and TCR beta that carried sample barcodes and UMIs. TCRdb reprocessed the 5' RACE reads via MiXCR and lists one record per CDR3 protein. Here the sample spans over 50,000 distinct CDR3 sequences, 9.3% being singletons. The CDR3 runs 16 residues. CDR1 is SGHTA and CDR2 is FQGNSA in the germline V gene. The junction had 7 bases not matched to a gene; V was cut back by 5 bases and J by 3 bases. V gene TRBV7-2 combines with J gene TRBJ2-2, with TRBD1 matching 9 bases. The specimen was PBMCs or a T cell subset sorted from them (not recorded which). This sequence was found in an adult woman who had mild COVID-19 (a few samples of this study predate the infection). Cell type and time point are not known. The CDR3 spells CASSDTGGAYTGELFF. CDR3 nucleotide sequence: TGTGCCAGCAGCGATACAGGGGGCGCGTACACCGGGGAGCTGTTTTTT.